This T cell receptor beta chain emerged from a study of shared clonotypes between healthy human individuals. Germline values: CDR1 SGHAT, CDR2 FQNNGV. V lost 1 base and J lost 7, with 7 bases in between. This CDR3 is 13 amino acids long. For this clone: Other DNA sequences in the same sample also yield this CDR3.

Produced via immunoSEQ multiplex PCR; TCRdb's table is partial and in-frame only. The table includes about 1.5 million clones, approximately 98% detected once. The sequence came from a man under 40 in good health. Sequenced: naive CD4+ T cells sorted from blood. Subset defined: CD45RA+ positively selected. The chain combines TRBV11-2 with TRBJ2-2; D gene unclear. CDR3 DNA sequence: TGTGCCAGCAGCTTAGTCGTTAGCGGGGAGCTGTTTTTT. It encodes CASSLVVSGELFF.